This TCR beta chain was retrieved from a study of blood T cell repertoires in COVID-19. Study as a whole: Acute and convalescent COVID-19 samples came from the United States, Italy and Spain. Sources were T cells, B-cell-depleted T cells, or PBMCs; the material itself was cDNA or gDNA.

J was trimmed by 5 bases and V by 5 bases; bases with no gene match: 8. Germline V gives CDR1 SGHVS, CDR2 FQNEAQ. This CDR3 is 15 amino acids long. Per the authors' pipeline: Reference gene primer amplification gave estimated nucleated cell counts. The assay was immunoSEQ multiplex PCR, and TCRdb's table has in-frame clones only and misses some. The V and J calls and the clone size are those of that table, but D and trimming were determined from the DNA. The sample has roughly 100,000 clones, around 85% seen once. The specimen was peripheral blood. The V call is TRBV7-8, the J call TRBJ1-1, with 10 bases fitting TRBD1. This clonotype was sampled from a woman aged 80 or older with active or convalescent COVID-19. CDR3 in DNA: TGTGCCAGCAGCCATCCCGGGACAGGGGTAACTGAAGCTTTCTTT. It specifies CASSHPGTGVTEAFF.